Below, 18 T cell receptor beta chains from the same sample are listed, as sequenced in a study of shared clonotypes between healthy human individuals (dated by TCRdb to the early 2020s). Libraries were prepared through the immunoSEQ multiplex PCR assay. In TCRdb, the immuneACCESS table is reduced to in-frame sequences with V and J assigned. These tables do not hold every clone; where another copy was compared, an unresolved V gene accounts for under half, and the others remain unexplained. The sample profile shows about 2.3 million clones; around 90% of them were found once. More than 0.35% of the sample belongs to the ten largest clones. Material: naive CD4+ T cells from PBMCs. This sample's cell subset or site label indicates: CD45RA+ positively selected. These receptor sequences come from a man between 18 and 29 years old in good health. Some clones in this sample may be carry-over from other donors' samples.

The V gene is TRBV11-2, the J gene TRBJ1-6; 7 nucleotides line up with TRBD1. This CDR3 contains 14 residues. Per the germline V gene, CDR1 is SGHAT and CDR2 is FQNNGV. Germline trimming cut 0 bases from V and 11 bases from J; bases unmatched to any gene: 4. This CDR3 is CASSLEGTVAPLHF. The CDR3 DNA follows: TGTGCCAGCAGCTTAGAAGGGACAGTAGCACCCCTCCACTTT.

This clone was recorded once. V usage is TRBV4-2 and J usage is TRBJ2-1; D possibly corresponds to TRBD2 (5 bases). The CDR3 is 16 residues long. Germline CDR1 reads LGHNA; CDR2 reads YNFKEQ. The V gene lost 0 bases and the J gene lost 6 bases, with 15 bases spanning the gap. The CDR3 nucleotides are TGTGCCAGCAGCCAAGACAATAGGCTAGCAGCCAATGAGCAGTTCTTC. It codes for CASSQDNRLAANEQFF.

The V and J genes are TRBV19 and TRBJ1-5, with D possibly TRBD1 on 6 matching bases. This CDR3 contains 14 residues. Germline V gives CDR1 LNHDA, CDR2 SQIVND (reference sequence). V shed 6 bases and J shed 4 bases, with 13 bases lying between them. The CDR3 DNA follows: TGTGCCAGTAGCACCCAGGGGCGGAATCAGCCCCAGCATTTT. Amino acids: CASSTQGRNQPQHF.

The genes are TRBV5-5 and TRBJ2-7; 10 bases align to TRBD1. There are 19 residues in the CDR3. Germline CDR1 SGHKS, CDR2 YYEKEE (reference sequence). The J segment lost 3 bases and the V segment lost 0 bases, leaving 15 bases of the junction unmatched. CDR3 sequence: CASSLGSGTGVGGLYEQYF. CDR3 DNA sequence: TGTGCCAGCAGCTTGGGCTCTGGGACAGGGGTCGGCGGGCTCTACGAGCAGTACTTC.

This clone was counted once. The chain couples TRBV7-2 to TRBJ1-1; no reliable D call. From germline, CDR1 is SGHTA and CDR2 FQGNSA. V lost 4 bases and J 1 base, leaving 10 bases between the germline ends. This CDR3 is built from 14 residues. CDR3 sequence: CASSSKGRNTEAFF. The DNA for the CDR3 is TGTGCCAGCAGCTCAAAAGGACGGAACACTGAAGCTTTCTTT. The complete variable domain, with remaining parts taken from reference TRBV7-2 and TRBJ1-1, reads GAGVSQSPSNKVTEKGKDVELRCDPISGHTALYWYRQSLGQGLEFLIYFQGNSAPDKSGLPSDRFSAERTGGSVSTLTIQRTQQEDSAVYLCASSSKGRNTEAFFGQGTRLTVV.

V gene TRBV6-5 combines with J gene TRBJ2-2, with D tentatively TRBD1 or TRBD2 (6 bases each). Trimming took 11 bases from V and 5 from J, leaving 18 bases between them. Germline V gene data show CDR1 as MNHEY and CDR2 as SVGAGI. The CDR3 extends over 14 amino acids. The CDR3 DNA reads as TGTGCCCTAAGGGGGGCCGGTTGGACCGGGGAGCTGTTTTTT. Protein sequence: CALRGAGWTGELFF.

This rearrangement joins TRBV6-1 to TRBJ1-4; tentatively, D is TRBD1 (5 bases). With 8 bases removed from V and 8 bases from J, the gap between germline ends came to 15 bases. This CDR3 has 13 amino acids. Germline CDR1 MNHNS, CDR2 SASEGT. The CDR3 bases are TGTGCCAGCCGGGAGGGGATCGGAGAAAAACTGTTTTTT. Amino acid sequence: CASREGIGEKLFF.

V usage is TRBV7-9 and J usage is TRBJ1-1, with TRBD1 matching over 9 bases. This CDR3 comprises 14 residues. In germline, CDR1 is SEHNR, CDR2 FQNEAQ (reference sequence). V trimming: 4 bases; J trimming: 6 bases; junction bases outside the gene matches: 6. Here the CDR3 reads CASSSRQGGAEAFF. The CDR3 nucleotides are TGTGCCAGCAGCTCTCGACAGGGGGGCGCTGAAGCTTTCTTT.

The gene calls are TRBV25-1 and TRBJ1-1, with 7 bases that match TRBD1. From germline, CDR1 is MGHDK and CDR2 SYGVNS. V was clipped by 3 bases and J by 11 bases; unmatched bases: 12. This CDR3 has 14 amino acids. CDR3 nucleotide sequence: TGTGCCAGCAGTGACCCGGGACAGATCCAGTTGGCTTTCTTT. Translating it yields CASSDPGQIQLAFF. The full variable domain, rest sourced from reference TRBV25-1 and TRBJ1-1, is EADIYQTPRYLVIGTGKKITLECSQTMGHDKMYWYQQDPGMELHLIHYSYGVNSTEKGDLSSESTVSRIRTEHFPLTLESARPSHTSQYLCASSDPGQIQLAFFGQGTRLTVV.

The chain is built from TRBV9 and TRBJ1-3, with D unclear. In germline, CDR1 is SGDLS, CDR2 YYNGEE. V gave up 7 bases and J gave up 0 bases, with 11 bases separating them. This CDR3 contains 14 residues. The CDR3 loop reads CASEDPSSGNTIYF. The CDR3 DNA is TGTGCCAGCGAGGACCCGAGCTCTGGAAACACCATATATTTT.

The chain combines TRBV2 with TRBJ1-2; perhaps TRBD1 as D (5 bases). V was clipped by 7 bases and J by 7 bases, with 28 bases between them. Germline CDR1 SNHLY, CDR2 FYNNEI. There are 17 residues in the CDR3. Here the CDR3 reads CASTTEGGIGGSGGYTF. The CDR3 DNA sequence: TGTGCCAGCACCACTGAGGGTGGTATTGGGGGTAGTGGTGGCTACACCTTC.

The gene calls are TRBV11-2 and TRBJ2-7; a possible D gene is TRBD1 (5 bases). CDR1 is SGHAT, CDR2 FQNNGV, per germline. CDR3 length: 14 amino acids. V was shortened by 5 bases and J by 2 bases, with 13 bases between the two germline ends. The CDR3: CASSPGPGTYEQYF. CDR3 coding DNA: TGTGCCAGCAGCCCCGGGCCAGGGACCTACGAGCAGTACTTC.

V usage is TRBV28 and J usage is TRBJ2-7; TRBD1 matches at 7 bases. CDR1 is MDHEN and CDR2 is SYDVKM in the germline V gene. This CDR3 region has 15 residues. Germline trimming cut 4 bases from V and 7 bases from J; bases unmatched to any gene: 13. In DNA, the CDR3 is TGTGCCAGCAGTTCATTGGGCGCACAGGGGTCGGAGCAGTACTTC. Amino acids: CASSSLGAQGSEQYF.

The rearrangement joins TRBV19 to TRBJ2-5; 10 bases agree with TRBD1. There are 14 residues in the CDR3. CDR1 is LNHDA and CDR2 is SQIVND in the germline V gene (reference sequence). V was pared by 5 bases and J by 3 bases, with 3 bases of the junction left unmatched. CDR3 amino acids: CASSQDRGKETQYF. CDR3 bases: TGTGCCAGTAGTCAGGACAGGGGGAAAGAGACCCAGTACTTC.

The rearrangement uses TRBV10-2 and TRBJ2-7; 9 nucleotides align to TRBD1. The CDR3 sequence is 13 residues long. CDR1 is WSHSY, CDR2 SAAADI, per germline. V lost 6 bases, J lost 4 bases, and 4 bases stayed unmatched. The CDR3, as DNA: TGCGCCAGCAGACAGGGGGCAGGGTACGAGCAGTACTTC. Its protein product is CASRQGAGYEQYF.

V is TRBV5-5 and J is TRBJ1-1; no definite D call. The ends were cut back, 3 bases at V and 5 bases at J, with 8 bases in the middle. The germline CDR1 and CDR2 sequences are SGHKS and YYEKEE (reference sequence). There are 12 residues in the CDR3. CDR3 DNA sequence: TGTGCCAGCAGCTACTTAGAAACTGAAGCTTTCTTT. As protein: CASSYLETEAFF.

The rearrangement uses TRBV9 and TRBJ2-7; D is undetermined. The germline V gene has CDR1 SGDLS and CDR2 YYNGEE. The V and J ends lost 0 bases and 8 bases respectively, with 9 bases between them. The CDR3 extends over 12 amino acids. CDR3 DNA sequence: TGTGCCAGCAGCGTAGGAGAGACGCAGCAGTACTTC. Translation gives CASSVGETQQYF.

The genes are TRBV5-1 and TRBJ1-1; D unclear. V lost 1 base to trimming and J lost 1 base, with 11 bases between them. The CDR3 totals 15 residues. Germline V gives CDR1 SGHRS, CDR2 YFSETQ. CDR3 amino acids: CASSLHLSGNTEAFF. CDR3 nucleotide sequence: TGCGCCAGCAGCTTGCATCTATCAGGGAACACTGAAGCTTTCTTT.